These 29 T cell receptor beta chains were sequenced from one sample in a study of OX40 agonist ivuxolimab in advanced cancers. Clones were read by immunoSEQ multiplex PCR, and TCRdb kept only the in-frame ones, dropping some. The repertoire holds some 100,000 clones, 90% seen once, with roughly 0.16% in the top ten. The sequencing here drew on CD4+ or CD8+ T cells sorted from blood, taken in a trial of the OX40 agonist ivuxolimab. Receptor source: an adult with an advanced solid tumor such as melanoma, head and neck, liver or kidney cancer.

V and J are TRBV25-1 and TRBJ2-1; D might be TRBD2 (5 bases). Trimming took off 1 base at V and 10 bases at J, with 11 bases between the two ends. The germline gives CDR1 MGHDK, CDR2 SYGVNS. The CDR3 is 13 amino acids. CDR3 nucleotides: TGTGCCAGCAGTGAATTACCCTCGGGGGAGCAGTTCTTC. It specifies CASSELPSGEQFF. Full variable domain (missing parts from reference TRBV25-1 and TRBJ2-1): EADIYQTPRYLVIGTGKKITLECSQTMGHDKMYWYQQDPGMELHLIHYSYGVNSTEKGDLSSESTVSRIRTEHFPLTLESARPSHTSQYLCASSELPSGEQFFGPGTRLTVL.

The chain combines TRBV18 with TRBJ2-7; 7 positions agree with TRBD1. The CDR3 consists of 13 residues. Trimming took 3 bases from V and 3 from J; bases not matched to a gene: 2. CDR1 and CDR2 (germline): KGHSH, LQKENI. The CDR3 nucleotides read TGTGCCAGCTCACCGACAGGGAACTACGAGCAGTACTTC. Translating gives CASSPTGNYEQYF.

The CDR3 nucleotides are TGTGCCAGCAGCTCTAAGCGGGCCAGCACAGATACGCAGTATTTT. This translates into CASSSKRASTDTQYF. V is TRBV5-4 and J is TRBJ2-3, with D possibly matching TRBD2 (6 bases). Germline CDR1 reads SGHNT; CDR2 reads YYREEE (reference sequence). The CDR3 length is 15 residues. The V and J ends lost 3 bases and 0 bases respectively, with 11 bases between them.

The chain links TRBV6-1 to TRBJ1-3; TRBD1 is a possible D gene (5 bases). The germline V gene encodes CDR1 MNHNS and CDR2 SASEGT. This CDR3 spans 13 amino acids. Trimming cost V 9 bases and J 8 bases, with 17 bases left between them. CDR3: CASRGPLEYTIYF. The CDR3 DNA reads TGTGCCAGTCGGGGCCCTCTGGAATACACCATATATTTT.

This chain connects TRBV5-1 to TRBJ1-1; D is ambiguous. In germline, CDR1 is SGHRS, CDR2 YFSETQ. The CDR3 extends over 14 amino acids. Trimming cost V 0 bases and J 9 bases, with 15 bases left between them. DNA of the CDR3: TGCGCCAGCAGCTTGGGGGCGCCGGTAGACCAAGCTTTCTTT. Protein sequence: CASSLGAPVDQAFF.

This chain joins TRBV19 and TRBJ2-2; a weak D match, TRBD1 (6 bases). The CDR3 is 14 residues long. CDR1 is LNHDA, CDR2 SQIVND, per germline (reference sequence). V was pared by 2 bases and J by 7 bases, with 11 bases between. The CDR3 sequence: CASSIQQGSGELFF. CDR3 coding DNA: TGTGCCAGTAGTATACAACAGGGCAGCGGGGAGCTGTTTTTT. Looking up the rest from reference TRBV19 and TRBJ2-2 gives the full variable domain: DGGITQSPKYLFRKEGQNVTLSCEQNLNHDAMYWYRQDPGQGLRLIYYSQIVNDFQKGDIAEGYSVSREKKESFPLTVTSAQKNPTAFYLCASSIQQGSGELFFGEGSRLTVL.

The V call is TRBV18, the J call TRBJ1-1; D may be TRBD1 (6 bases). Looked up from germline, CDR1 is KGHSH and CDR2 is LQKENI. The CDR3 has 16 amino acids. V lost 3 bases to trimming and J lost 1 base, with 15 bases between them. This CDR3 reads CASSPSILGGNTEAFF. CDR3 coding DNA: TGTGCCAGCTCACCCTCTATCCTAGGGGGGAACACTGAAGCTTTCTTT.

This clone has only one observation. The rearrangement links TRBV7-6 to TRBJ2-2; D is uncertain. This CDR3 contains 14 residues. V was clipped by 2 bases and J by 8 bases, with 12 bases between them. The V gene's germline CDR1 is SGHVS and CDR2 FNYEAQ. CDR3 nucleotide sequence: TGTGCCAGCAGCTTACGGGCCATTAGAGGGGAGCTGTTTTTT. Translated, it gives CASSLRAIRGELFF.

This rearrangement joins TRBV19 to TRBJ1-5; maybe TRBD1 (5 bases). There are 14 residues in the CDR3. Trimming stripped 3 bases from V and 3 bases from J, with 9 bases between. The germline V gene encodes CDR1 LNHDA and CDR2 SQIVND (reference sequence). CDR3 in amino acids: CASSMQGPNQPQHF. The DNA of the CDR3 is TGTGCCAGTAGTATGCAGGGACCCAATCAGCCCCAGCATTTT. The full variable domain, its missing parts supplied by reference TRBV19 and TRBJ1-5, is DGGITQSPKYLFRKEGQNVTLSCEQNLNHDAMYWYRQDPGQGLRLIYYSQIVNDFQKGDIAEGYSVSREKKESFPLTVTSAQKNPTAFYLCASSMQGPNQPQHFGDGTRLSIL.

This chain joins TRBV20-1 and TRBJ1-2; D gene unclear. This CDR3 comprises 11 residues. Germline loops: CDR1 DFQATT, CDR2 SNEGSKA (reference sequence). V was shortened by 2 bases and J by 5 bases, with 6 bases between the two germline ends. The DNA of the CDR3 is TGCAGTGCTAGACCGCTTTATGGCTACACCTTC. It encodes CSARPLYGYTF.

The chain is built from TRBV5-1 and TRBJ2-6, with a weak D call TRBD2 (6 bases). CDR1 and CDR2 (germline): SGHRS, YFSETQ. Trimming took 4 bases from V and 4 from J, leaving 36 bases between them. The CDR3 has 23 amino acids. For the CDR3, the DNA is TGCGCCAGCAGCCCGACGAATTTCGTCCCGTCGCGGGGTTTGCTTCCCGGGGCCAACGTCCTGACTTTC. Translating gives CASSPTNFVPSRGLLPGANVLTF.

This clone was detected a few times. This sequence joins TRBV5-4 and TRBJ2-5; D uncertain. V was cut by 0 bases and J by 4 bases, with 7 bases left in between. This CDR3 contains 13 residues. The germline gives CDR1 SGHNT, CDR2 YYREEE (reference sequence). The CDR3 is CASSLVRAETQYF. DNA of the CDR3: TGTGCCAGCAGCTTGGTCCGGGCAGAGACCCAGTACTTC.

V and J are TRBV27 and TRBJ2-1; TRBD2 matches at 7 bases. Trimming removed 8 bases from V and 9 bases from J; junction bases left unmatched: 19. CDR1 MNHEY and CDR2 SMNVEV come from the germline V gene (reference sequence). This CDR3 has 16 residues. The CDR3 bases are TGTGCCAGCCGGGTCTTTGACAGCGGGGACCGGGGTGAGCAGTTCTTC. Translating it yields CASRVFDSGDRGEQFF.

The rearrangement joins TRBV10-3 to TRBJ2-1; 13 nucleotides match TRBD2. With V trimmed by 6 bases and J by 4 bases, 3 bases remained unmatched. Germline assignment: CDR1 ENHRY and CDR2 SYGVKD. The CDR3 has 15 amino acids. The CDR3 loop is CAIRGTSGEYNEQFF. The CDR3 DNA reads as TGTGCCATCAGGGGGACTAGCGGGGAATACAATGAGCAGTTCTTC.

The chain couples TRBV5-1 to TRBJ2-3, with 7 nucleotides matching TRBD2. This CDR3 has 15 amino acids. The V segment lost 0 bases and the J segment 0 bases; nucleotides outside the gene matches: 1. The V gene's germline CDR1 is SGHRS and CDR2 YFSETQ. This chain's CDR3 is CASSLGGRSTDTQYF. The DNA of the CDR3 is TGCGCCAGCAGCTTGGGCGGGAGAAGCACAGATACGCAGTATTTT. The whole variable domain, remainder taken from reference TRBV5-1 and TRBJ2-3, is KAGVTQTPRYLIKTRGQQVTLSCSPISGHRSVSWYQQTPGQGLQFLFEYFSETQRNKGNFPGRFSGRQFSNSRSEMNVSTLELGDSALYLCASSLGGRSTDTQYFGPGTRLTVL.

The chain combines TRBV11-3 with TRBJ2-2, with D hard to call. The V end lost 3 bases, the J end lost 1 base, and 9 bases lay between the germline ends. CDR1 is SGHNT and CDR2 is YENEEA in the germline V gene. This CDR3 is built from 15 residues. The CDR3 nucleotides read TGTGCCAGCAGCTTGGTTATGGGGAACACCGGGGAGCTGTTTTTT. It codes for CASSLVMGNTGELFF.

The chain employs TRBV4-1 and TRBJ2-2, with 7 bases matching TRBD1. The CDR3 spans 13 residues. The trim removed 5 bases at V and 5 bases at J, leaving 2 bases unmatched. CDR1 is MGHRA, CDR2 YSYEKL, per germline. CDR3 protein: CASSAQGTGELFF. The DNA for the CDR3 is TGCGCCAGCAGCGCACAGGGGACCGGGGAGCTGTTTTTT.

V and J are TRBV6-5 and TRBJ2-7; 10 nucleotides agree with TRBD1. In germline, CDR1 is MNHEY, CDR2 SVGAGI. Losses at the gene ends were 4 bases for V and 6 bases for J; bases not matched to a gene: 9. CDR3 length: 15 residues. Written as DNA, the CDR3 is TGTGCCAGCAGTTCGCCGACAGGGGGCCGAAGCGAGCAGTACTTC. Encoded protein: CASSSPTGGRSEQYF.

The chain is built from TRBV14 and TRBJ2-7; weak D call: TRBD1 (5 bases). CDR1 and CDR2 from the germline V gene are SGHDN and FVKESK. Trimming took off 3 bases at V and 3 bases at J, with 9 bases between the two ends. This CDR3 spans 13 amino acids. CDR3 coding DNA: TGTGCCAGCAGCCACGCAGGGTACTACGAGCAGTACTTC. Translating gives CASSHAGYYEQYF.

The V call is TRBV2, the J call TRBJ2-7; unclear D gene. The CDR3 totals 13 residues. V was shortened by 6 bases and J by 7 bases, with 16 bases between the two germline ends. Germline V CDR1 and CDR2: SNHLY, FYNNEI. As DNA, the CDR3 is TGTGCCAGCAGGGACGTTTCCTCTCGGGAGCAGTACTTC. This codes for CASRDVSSREQYF. The full variable domain, its missing parts supplied by reference TRBV2 and TRBJ2-7, is EPEVTQTPSHQVTQMGQEVILRCVPISNHLYFYWYRQILGQKVEFLVSFYNNEISEKSEIFDDQFSVERPDGSNFTLKIRSTKLEDSAMYFCASRDVSSREQYFGPGTRLTVT.

V gene TRBV5-1 combines with J gene TRBJ2-1, with D possibly TRBD2 on 6 matching bases. The V gene's germline CDR1 is SGHRS and CDR2 YFSETQ. With 0 bases removed from V and 8 bases from J, the gap between germline ends came to 18 bases. CDR3 size: 16 residues. CDR3 residues: CASSLGLVVGGDEQFF. Written as DNA, the CDR3 is TGCGCCAGCAGCTTGGGACTAGTGGTGGGCGGGGATGAGCAGTTCTTC.

This chain connects TRBV30 to TRBJ1-4; TRBD1 might be the D (5 bases). CDR1 GTSNPN and CDR2 SVGIG come from the germline V gene (reference sequence). The CDR3 consists of 13 residues. Between the trimmed V and J ends, which lost 2 bases and 5 bases, there was a span of 9 bases. CDR3 amino acids: CAWSYQGNEKLFF. The CDR3 bases are TGTGCCTGGAGTTACCAGGGCAATGAAAAACTGTTTTTT.

This clone was observed once. The V call is TRBV5-1, the J call TRBJ2-3; TRBD2 is a possible D gene (7 bases). The CDR3 spans 16 residues. The germline V gene encodes CDR1 SGHRS and CDR2 YFSETQ. V lost 0 bases and J lost 3, with 14 bases in between. The CDR3 sequence: CASSLEMGGRTDTQYF. The DNA for the CDR3 is TGCGCCAGCAGCTTGGAGATGGGGGGGCGGACAGATACGCAGTATTTT. The variable domain in full, completed from reference TRBV5-1 and TRBJ2-3, reads KAGVTQTPRYLIKTRGQQVTLSCSPISGHRSVSWYQQTPGQGLQFLFEYFSETQRNKGNFPGRFSGRQFSNSRSEMNVSTLELGDSALYLCASSLEMGGRTDTQYFGPGTRLTVL.

The rearrangement links TRBV5-6 to TRBJ1-3; 10 bases fit TRBD1. V was clipped by 2 bases and J by 5 bases; unmatched bases: 4. CDR3 length equals 15 residues. The germline CDR1 and CDR2 sequences are SGHDT and YYEEEE. The CDR3 DNA sequence: TGTGCCAGCAGCTTCCGGGACAGGGGTCGAAACACCATATATTTT. Translating it yields CASSFRDRGRNTIYF.

The chain's CDR3 is CASSTLSTDTQYF. CDR3 nucleotides: TGCGCCAGCAGCACACTGAGCACAGATACGCAGTATTTT. The chain employs TRBV5-1 and TRBJ2-3; D remains ambiguous. Germline V gene data show CDR1 as SGHRS and CDR2 as YFSETQ. The CDR3 loop spans 13 amino acids. Trimming stripped 4 bases from V and 0 bases from J, with 6 bases between.

The rearrangement joins TRBV14 to TRBJ2-7; 8 nucleotides align to TRBD1. Germline V lookup: CDR1 SGHDN, CDR2 FVKESK. The junction had 10 bases not matched to a gene; V was cut back by 3 bases and J by 6 bases. This CDR3 comprises 15 residues. This chain's CDR3 is CASSHAQGGVGEQYF. The CDR3 bases are TGTGCCAGCAGCCATGCACAGGGGGGTGTCGGCGAGCAGTACTTC.

This clone was recorded once. The CDR3 sequence is CASSLPRIGELFF. As DNA, the CDR3 is TGTGCCAGCAGTTTACCGCGTATCGGGGAGCTGTTTTTT. The chain links TRBV28 to TRBJ2-2; D is ambiguous. This CDR3 comprises 13 residues. The germline V gene has CDR1 MDHEN and CDR2 SYDVKM. V lost 2 bases and J lost 7, with 8 bases in between.

CDR3 protein: CASSQERRSYSYGYTF. The DNA for the CDR3 is TGTGCCAGCAGCCAAGAACGAAGGAGCTACTCCTATGGCTACACCTTC. The genes are TRBV4-2 and TRBJ1-2; D is unresolved. V lost 0 bases and J lost 4, with 15 bases in between. The CDR3 consists of 16 residues. Germline CDR1 LGHNA, CDR2 YNFKEQ.

A word on this clone: Other DNA variants within this sample encode the same CDR3. The chain uses TRBV5-1 and TRBJ2-5; TRBD2 is a possible D gene (6 bases). Germline lookup yields CDR1 SGHRS and CDR2 YFSETQ. The CDR3 consists of 14 residues. Trimming removed 4 bases from V and 2 bases from J, with 12 bases in between. CDR3 protein: CASSLGGVQETQYF. The CDR3 region has the DNA TGCGCCAGCAGCCTAGGAGGGGTGCAAGAGACCCAGTACTTC.